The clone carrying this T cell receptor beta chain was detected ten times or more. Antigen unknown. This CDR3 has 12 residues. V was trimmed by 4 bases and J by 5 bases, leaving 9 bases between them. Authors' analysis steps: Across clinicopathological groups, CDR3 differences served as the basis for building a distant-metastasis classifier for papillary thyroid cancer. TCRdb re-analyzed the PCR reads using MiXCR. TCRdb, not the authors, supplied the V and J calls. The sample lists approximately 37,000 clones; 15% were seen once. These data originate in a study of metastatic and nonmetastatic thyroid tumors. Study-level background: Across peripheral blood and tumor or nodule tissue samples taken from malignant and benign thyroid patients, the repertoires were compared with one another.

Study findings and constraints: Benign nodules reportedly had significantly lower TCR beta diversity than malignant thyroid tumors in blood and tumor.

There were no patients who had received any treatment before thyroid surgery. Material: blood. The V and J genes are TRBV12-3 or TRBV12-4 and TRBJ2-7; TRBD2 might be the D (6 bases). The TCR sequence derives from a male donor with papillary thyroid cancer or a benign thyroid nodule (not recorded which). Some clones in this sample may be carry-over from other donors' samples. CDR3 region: CASSSTRHEQYF. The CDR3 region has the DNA TGTGCCAGCAGTTCGACTAGGCACGAGCAGTACTTC.